This entry lists 24 T cell receptor beta chains sequenced from one sample in a study of blood T cell repertoires in COVID-19. This table comes from immunoSEQ multiplex PCR, and its TCRdb copy is limited to in-frame clones, with some not included. The table includes some 200,000 clones, 80% to 85% detected once. Sequenced input: peripheral blood. The receptors come from a woman in her forties with acute or convalescent COVID-19.

Only a few counts were recorded for this clone. The chain carries TRBV7-9 and TRBJ1-6, with 9 bases that match TRBD1. Trimming took 1 base from V and 7 from J; bases not matched to a gene: 5. The CDR3 loop spans 16 amino acids. Germline V gene data show CDR1 as SEHNR and CDR2 as FQNEAQ (reference sequence). CDR3 nucleotides: TGTGCCAGCAGCTTAGTTTTGGGACAGGGCAATTCACCCCTCCACTTT. Translated: CASSLVLGQGNSPLHF.

The chain joins TRBV20-1 to TRBJ1-1; maybe TRBD1 (5 bases). Trimming stripped 3 bases from V and 11 bases from J, with 16 bases between. This CDR3 has 12 amino acids. Germline CDR1 DFQATT, CDR2 SNEGSKA (reference sequence). CDR3 DNA: TGCAGTGCTAGTCCCAGCCTGGGGCAGGCTTTCTTT. Translating it yields CSASPSLGQAFF.

V is TRBV27 and J is TRBJ1-2; the D is unclear. Germline V CDR1 and CDR2: MNHEY, SMNVEV (reference sequence). V shed 1 base and J shed 5 bases, with 8 bases lying between them. CDR3 length: 13 residues. The CDR3 sequence: CASSLLVGYGYTF. CDR3 DNA: TGTGCCAGCAGTTTATTGGTCGGGTATGGCTACACCTTC.

The V and J genes are TRBV24-1 and TRBJ2-3; 12 bases match TRBD1. The trim removed 1 base at V and 4 bases at J, leaving 11 bases unmatched. CDR1 is KGHDR, CDR2 SFDVKD, per germline. The CDR3 is made up of 19 amino acids. The CDR3 DNA sequence: TGTGCCACCAGTGATTTAGGGACAGGGGGCACCGTTATGGCAGATACGCAGTATTTT. Its protein product is CATSDLGTGGTVMADTQYF.

The rearrangement links TRBV28 to TRBJ2-7, with TRBD1 matching over 9 bases. Trimming took 4 bases from V and 1 from J; bases not matched to a gene: 5. Germline CDR1 MDHEN, CDR2 SYDVKM. The CDR3 sequence is 15 residues long. As DNA, the CDR3 is TGTGCCAGCAGTTCCGGGACAGGGAGTTCCTACGAGCAGTACTTC. This encodes CASSSGTGSSYEQYF.

This clone was seen a handful of times. V and J are TRBV28 and TRBJ1-5, with D possibly TRBD1 on 6 matching bases. This CDR3 contains 16 residues. CDR1 MDHEN and CDR2 SYDVKM come from the germline V gene. V shed 5 bases and J shed 1 base, with 15 bases lying between them. CDR3 bases: TGTGCCAGCAGTAAAACGACAGGATTAAGCAATCAGCCCCAGCATTTT. Translating gives CASSKTTGLSNQPQHF.

The chain joins TRBV2 to TRBJ1-5; TRBD1 matches at 8 bases. Germline lookup yields CDR1 SNHLY and CDR2 FYNNEI. With V trimmed by 5 bases and J by 3 bases, 6 bases remained unmatched. The CDR3 has 15 amino acids. The CDR3: CASSIRTGTNQPQHF. The CDR3 DNA follows: TGTGCCAGCAGTATACGGACAGGGACCAATCAGCCCCAGCATTTT. Full variable domain (remainder filled in from reference TRBV2 and TRBJ1-5): EPEVTQTPSHQVTQMGQEVILRCVPISNHLYFYWYRQILGQKVEFLVSFYNNEISEKSEIFDDQFSVERPDGSNFTLKIRSTKLEDSAMYFCASSIRTGTNQPQHFGDGTRLSIL.

The chain uses TRBV27 and TRBJ1-5; possibly TRBD1 for D (6 bases). The germline gives CDR1 MNHEY, CDR2 SMNVEV (reference sequence). V was pared by 5 bases and J by 0 bases, with 11 bases between. This CDR3 has 15 amino acids. The CDR3 nucleotides read TGTGCCAGCAGTAGACAGGCCTATAGCAATCAGCCCCAGCATTTT. Residues: CASSRQAYSNQPQHF.

The chain joins TRBV2 to TRBJ2-7; weak D call: TRBD1 (5 bases). Germline V gene sequence: CDR1 SNHLY, CDR2 FYNNEI. Trimming removed 10 bases at V and 0 bases at J, with 13 bases between. The CDR3 has 13 residues. The CDR3 loop reads CATDSRSSYEQYF. The CDR3 DNA reads as TGTGCCACCGACAGTAGGAGCTCCTACGAGCAGTACTTC.

The rearrangement links TRBV6-5 to TRBJ2-7; 8 bases align to TRBD1. The CDR3 contains 15 residues. V dropped 6 bases and J dropped 2; count of bases not matched to a gene: 9. Germline V gene data show CDR1 as MNHEY and CDR2 as SVGAGI. DNA for the CDR3: TGTGCCAGCAGCGACTCAGACAGGGGAGCCTACGAGCAGTACTTC. This gives the protein CASSDSDRGAYEQYF.

A few counts support this clone. V gene TRBV15 combines with J gene TRBJ2-2; D perhaps matches TRBD1 (6 bases). Germline-derived CDR1 and CDR2 are LNHNV and YYDKDF (reference sequence). The CDR3 loop spans 15 amino acids. The V gene lost 4 bases and the J gene lost 3 bases, with 12 bases spanning the gap. This CDR3 is CATSIGQGHTGELFF. The CDR3 DNA follows: TGTGCCACCAGCATCGGTCAGGGGCACACCGGGGAGCTGTTTTTT.

The chain has TRBV27 and TRBJ2-2; 7 nucleotides line up with TRBD1. V trimming: 5 bases; J trimming: 3 bases; junction bases outside the gene matches: 9. This CDR3 is 16 amino acids long. Germline loops: CDR1 MNHEY, CDR2 SMNVEV (reference sequence). The CDR3, as DNA: TGTGCCAGCAGTAGACCTCCGACAGGGTACACCGGGGAGCTGTTTTTT. Translating gives CASSRPPTGYTGELFF.

The chain is built from TRBV27 and TRBJ2-5; weak D call: TRBD1 (5 bases). There are 14 residues in the CDR3. The germline CDR1 and CDR2 sequences are MNHEY and SMNVEV (reference sequence). V was pared by 4 bases and J by 5 bases, with 14 bases between. The CDR3 protein is CASSSFQGAETQYF. CDR3 DNA sequence: TGTGCCAGCAGTTCATTCCAAGGGGCGGAGACCCAGTACTTC.

The rearrangement uses TRBV15 and TRBJ1-1; tentatively, D is TRBD1 (6 bases). The CDR3 loop spans 16 amino acids. V dropped 0 bases and J dropped 2 bases, with 13 bases sitting between them. Germline lookup yields CDR1 LNHNV and CDR2 YYDKDF (reference sequence). The CDR3 region is CATSRDRQVPNTEAFF. In nucleotides, the CDR3 is TGTGCCACCAGCAGAGACCGACAGGTTCCCAACACTGAAGCTTTCTTT.

This clone was found once. The genes are TRBV15 and TRBJ1-3, with D tentatively TRBD1 (5 bases). The CDR3 length is 15 residues. Germline V gene lookup returns CDR1 LNHNV and CDR2 YYDKDF (reference sequence). Trimming took 1 base from V and 4 from J, leaving 11 bases between them. CDR3 sequence: CATSRVTGGGNTIYF. In DNA form, the CDR3 reads TGTGCCACCAGCAGAGTAACGGGGGGAGGAAACACCATATATTTT.

The chain joins TRBV9 to TRBJ1-2; tentatively, D is TRBD1 (5 bases). V was clipped by 3 bases and J by 11 bases, with 14 bases between them. CDR3 length equals 12 residues. Germline CDR1 and CDR2: SGDLS and YYNGEE. CDR3 protein: CASSALDKAYTF. CDR3 nucleotides: TGTGCCAGCAGCGCACTGGACAAGGCATACACCTTC.

This clone was seen a handful of times. The chain recombines TRBV11-2 with TRBJ2-2, with D unclear. Between the trimmed V and J ends, which lost 9 bases and 1 base, there was a span of 9 bases. CDR1 is SGHAT, CDR2 FQNNGV, per germline. CDR3 length equals 13 residues. CDR3 bases: TGTGCCAGTAGACCGGGGAACACCGGGGAGCTGTTTTTT. Its protein is CASRPGNTGELFF. The full variable domain, its missing parts supplied by reference TRBV11-2 and TRBJ2-2, is EAGVAQSPRYKIIEKRQSVAFWCNPISGHATLYWYQQILGQGPKLLIQFQNNGVVDDSQLPKDRFSAERLKGVDSTLKIQPAKLEDSAVYLCASRPGNTGELFFGEGSRLTVL.

This clone was seen only once. V is TRBV4-2 and J is TRBJ2-7; a possible D gene is TRBD2 (5 bases). The germline V gene encodes CDR1 LGHNA and CDR2 YNFKEQ. The CDR3 is 13 residues long. With 0 bases removed from V and 6 bases from J, the gap between germline ends came to 9 bases. The CDR3 is CASSQDSSSEQYF. As DNA, the CDR3 is TGTGCCAGCAGCCAAGATTCTAGCAGCGAGCAGTACTTC.

V is TRBV6-4 and J is TRBJ2-3, with a possible D match to TRBD2 (5 bases). V lost 2 bases to trimming and J lost 0 bases, with 6 bases between them. This CDR3 has 14 residues. CDR1 and CDR2 (germline): MRHNA, SNTAGT. CDR3 in DNA: TGTGCCAGCAGTGACAGGACTAGCACAGATACGCAGTATTTT. This encodes CASSDRTSTDTQYF.

This chain connects TRBV19 to TRBJ2-7; possibly TRBD2 for D (5 bases). Germline CDR1 reads LNHDA; CDR2 reads SQIVND (reference sequence). V dropped 6 bases and J dropped 2 bases, with 14 bases sitting between them. The CDR3 extends over 14 amino acids. The CDR3 DNA reads as TGTGCCAGTAGACCCCGGGGTCCTACCTACGAGCAGTACTTC. Its translation: CASRPRGPTYEQYF.

The chain combines TRBV19 with TRBJ2-3; 11 bases are shared with TRBD2. The V gene's germline CDR1 is LNHDA and CDR2 SQIVND (reference sequence). Trimming cost V 3 bases and J 1 base; bases outside gene matches: 6. This CDR3 has 17 residues. The CDR3 nucleotides are TGTGCCAGTAGTATTGCCGCTAGCGGGGGGCGCACAGATACGCAGTATTTT. This gives the protein CASSIAASGGRTDTQYF.

The V call is TRBV4-1, the J call TRBJ2-7, with 10 bases lining up with TRBD1. V trimming: 4 bases; J trimming: 2 bases; junction bases outside the gene matches: 2. CDR1 is MGHRA, CDR2 YSYEKL, per germline. This CDR3 has 14 amino acids. CDR3 sequence: CASSPGQGAYEQYF. Here the CDR3 DNA reads TGCGCCAGCAGCCCAGGACAGGGGGCCTACGAGCAGTACTTC.

The V gene is TRBV29-1, the J gene TRBJ2-5; the match to TRBD2 covers 9 bases. Unmatched junction bases numbered 19, after V lost 8 bases and J lost 9 bases. The V gene's germline CDR1 is SQVTM and CDR2 ANQGSEA. The CDR3 is made up of 15 amino acids. DNA of the CDR3: TGCAGCCCGCGGGGCCCCCGGGGGCGGGGGGGGGCCCAGTACTTC. This encodes CSPRGPRGRGGAQYF.

This clone came up a few times. This rearrangement joins TRBV19 to TRBJ1-1; weak D call: TRBD1 (6 bases). V lost 4 bases and J lost 0, with 9 bases in between. The CDR3 covers 14 residues. The V gene's germline CDR1 is LNHDA and CDR2 SQIVND (reference sequence). CDR3 nucleotide sequence: TGTGCCAGTAGTACAGGACAGTTGAACACTGAAGCTTTCTTT. This codes for CASSTGQLNTEAFF.